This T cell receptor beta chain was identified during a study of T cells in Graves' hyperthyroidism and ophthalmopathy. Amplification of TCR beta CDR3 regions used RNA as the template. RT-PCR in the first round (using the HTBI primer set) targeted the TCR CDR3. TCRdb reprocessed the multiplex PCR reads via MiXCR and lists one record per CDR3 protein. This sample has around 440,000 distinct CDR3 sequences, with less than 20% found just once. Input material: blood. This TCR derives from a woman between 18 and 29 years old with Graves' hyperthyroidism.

The CDR3 protein is CASSPVGLNYGYTF. The CDR3 DNA reads TGTGCCAGCAGCCCCGTGGGATTGAACTATGGCTACACCTTC. The chain links TRBV3-1 to TRBJ1-2, with D unresolved. Trimming removed 4 bases from V and 2 bases from J, with 11 bases in between. Germline V gene lookup returns CDR1 LGHDT and CDR2 YNNKEL (reference sequence). The CDR3 is 14 residues long.